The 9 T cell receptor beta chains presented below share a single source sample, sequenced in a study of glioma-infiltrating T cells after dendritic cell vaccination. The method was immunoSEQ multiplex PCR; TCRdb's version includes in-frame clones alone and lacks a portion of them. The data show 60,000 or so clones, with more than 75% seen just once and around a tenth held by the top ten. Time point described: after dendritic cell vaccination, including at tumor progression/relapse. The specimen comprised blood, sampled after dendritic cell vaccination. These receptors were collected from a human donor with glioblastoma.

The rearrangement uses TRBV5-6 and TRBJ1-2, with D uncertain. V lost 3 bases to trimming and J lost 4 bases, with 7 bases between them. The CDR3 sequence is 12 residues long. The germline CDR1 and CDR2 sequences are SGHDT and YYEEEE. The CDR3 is CASSSGFYGYTF. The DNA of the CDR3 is TGTGCCAGCAGCTCGGGGTTCTATGGCTACACCTTC.

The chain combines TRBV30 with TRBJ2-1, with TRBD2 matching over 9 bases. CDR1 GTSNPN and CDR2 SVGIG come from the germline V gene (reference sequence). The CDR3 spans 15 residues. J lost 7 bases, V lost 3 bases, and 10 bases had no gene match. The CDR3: CAWREAGGPRNEQFF. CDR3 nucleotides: TGTGCCTGGAGAGAAGCGGGGGGTCCAAGGAATGAGCAGTTCTTC.

CDR3 DNA: TGTGCCAGCAGCTTAGAGGTCGGGAACACTGAAGCTTTCTTT. Translating it yields CASSLEVGNTEAFF. The chain combines TRBV11-2 with TRBJ1-1; D is unclear. The V gene's germline CDR1 is SGHAT and CDR2 FQNNGV. The V gene lost 0 bases and the J gene lost 1 base, with 6 bases spanning the gap. This CDR3 has 14 residues.

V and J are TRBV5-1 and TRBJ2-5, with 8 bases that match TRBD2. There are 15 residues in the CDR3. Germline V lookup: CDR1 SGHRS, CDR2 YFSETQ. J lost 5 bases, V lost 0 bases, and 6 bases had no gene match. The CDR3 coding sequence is TGCGCCAGCAGCTTGGCCGGTCCGGGAGGGGAGACCCAGTACTTC. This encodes CASSLAGPGGETQYF. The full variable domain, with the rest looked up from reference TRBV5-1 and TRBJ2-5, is KAGVTQTPRYLIKTRGQQVTLSCSPISGHRSVSWYQQTPGQGLQFLFEYFSETQRNKGNFPGRFSGRQFSNSRSEMNVSTLELGDSALYLCASSLAGPGGETQYFGPGTRLLVL.

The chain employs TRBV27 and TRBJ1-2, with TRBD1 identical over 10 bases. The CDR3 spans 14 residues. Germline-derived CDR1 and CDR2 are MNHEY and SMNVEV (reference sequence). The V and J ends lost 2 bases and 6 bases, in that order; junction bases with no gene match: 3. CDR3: CASSLDGTGDGYTF. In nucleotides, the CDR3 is TGTGCCAGCAGTTTAGATGGGACAGGGGATGGCTACACCTTC.

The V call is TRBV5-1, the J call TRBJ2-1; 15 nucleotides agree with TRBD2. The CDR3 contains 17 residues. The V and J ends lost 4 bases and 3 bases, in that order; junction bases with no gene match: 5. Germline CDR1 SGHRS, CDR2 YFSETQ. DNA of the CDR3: TGCGCCAGCAGCCTGGGACTAGCGGGAGGAAACTACAATGAGCAGTTCTTC. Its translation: CASSLGLAGGNYNEQFF.

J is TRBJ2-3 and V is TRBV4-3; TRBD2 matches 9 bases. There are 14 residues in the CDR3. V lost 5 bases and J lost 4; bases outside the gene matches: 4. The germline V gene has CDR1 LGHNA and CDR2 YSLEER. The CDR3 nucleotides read TGCGCCAGCAGCGGCGGGGGGGCATCAGATACGCAGTATTTT. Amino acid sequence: CASSGGGASDTQYF.

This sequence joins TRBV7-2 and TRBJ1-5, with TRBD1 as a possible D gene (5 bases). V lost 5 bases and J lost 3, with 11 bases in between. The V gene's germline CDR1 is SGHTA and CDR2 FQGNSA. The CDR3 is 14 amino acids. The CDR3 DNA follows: TGTGCCAGCAGCCTAGACAGATTCAATCAGCCCCAGCATTTT. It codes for CASSLDRFNQPQHF.

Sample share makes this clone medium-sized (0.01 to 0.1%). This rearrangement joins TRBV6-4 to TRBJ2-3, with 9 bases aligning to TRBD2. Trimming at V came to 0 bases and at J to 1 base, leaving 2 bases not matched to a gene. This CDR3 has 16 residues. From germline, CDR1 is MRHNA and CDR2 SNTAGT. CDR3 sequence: CASSDSASGGTDTQYF. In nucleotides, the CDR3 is TGTGCCAGCAGTGACTCGGCTAGCGGGGGCACAGATACGCAGTATTTT.